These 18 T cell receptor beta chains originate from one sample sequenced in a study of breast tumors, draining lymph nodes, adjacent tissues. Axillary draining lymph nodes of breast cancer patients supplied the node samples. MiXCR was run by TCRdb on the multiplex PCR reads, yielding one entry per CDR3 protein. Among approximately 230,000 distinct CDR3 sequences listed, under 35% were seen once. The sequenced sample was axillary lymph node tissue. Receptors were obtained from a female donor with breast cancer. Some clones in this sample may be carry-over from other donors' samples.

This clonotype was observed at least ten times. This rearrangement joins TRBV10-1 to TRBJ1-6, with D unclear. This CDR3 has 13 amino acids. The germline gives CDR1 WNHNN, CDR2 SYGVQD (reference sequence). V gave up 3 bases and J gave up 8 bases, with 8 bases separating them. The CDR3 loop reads CASSEERHSPLHF. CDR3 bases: TGCGCCAGCAGTGAAGAGAGACATTCACCCCTCCACTTT.

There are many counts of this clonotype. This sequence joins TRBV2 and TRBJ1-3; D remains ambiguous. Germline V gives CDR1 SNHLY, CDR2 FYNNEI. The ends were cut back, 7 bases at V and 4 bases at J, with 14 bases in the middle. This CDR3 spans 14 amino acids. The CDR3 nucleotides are TGTGCCAGCAAAACGGGCAGGACCGGAAACACCATATATTTT. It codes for CASKTGRTGNTIYF.

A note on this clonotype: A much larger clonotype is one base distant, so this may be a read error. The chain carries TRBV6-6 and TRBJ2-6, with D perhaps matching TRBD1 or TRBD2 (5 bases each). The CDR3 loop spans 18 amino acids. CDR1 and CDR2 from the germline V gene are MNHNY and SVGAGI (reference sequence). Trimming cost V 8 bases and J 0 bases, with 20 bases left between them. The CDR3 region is CASGHSGRRNSGANVLTF. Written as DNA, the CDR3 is TGTGCCAGCGGTCACTCGGGACGGAGAAACTCTGGGGCCAACGTCCTGACTTTC.

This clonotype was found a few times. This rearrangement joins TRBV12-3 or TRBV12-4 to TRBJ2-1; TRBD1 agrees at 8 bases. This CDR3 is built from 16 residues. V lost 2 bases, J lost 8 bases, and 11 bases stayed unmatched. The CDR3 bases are TGTGCCAGCAGTTTATTCTCCGGGACAGGTATGGATGAGCAGTTCTTC. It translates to CASSLFSGTGMDEQFF.

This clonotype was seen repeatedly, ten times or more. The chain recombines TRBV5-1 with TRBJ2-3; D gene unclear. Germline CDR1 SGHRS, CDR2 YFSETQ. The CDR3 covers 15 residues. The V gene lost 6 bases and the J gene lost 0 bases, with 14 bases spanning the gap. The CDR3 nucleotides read TGCGCCAGCACCCCGGTGGCTGGGAGCACAGATACGCAGTATTTT. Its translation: CASTPVAGSTDTQYF.

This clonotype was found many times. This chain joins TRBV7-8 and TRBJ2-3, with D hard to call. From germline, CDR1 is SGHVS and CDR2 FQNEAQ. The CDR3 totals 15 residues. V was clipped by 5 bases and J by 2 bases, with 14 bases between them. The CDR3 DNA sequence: TGTGCCAGCAGCCCAACGACGCAGCCCACAGATACGCAGTATTTT. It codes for CASSPTTQPTDTQYF.

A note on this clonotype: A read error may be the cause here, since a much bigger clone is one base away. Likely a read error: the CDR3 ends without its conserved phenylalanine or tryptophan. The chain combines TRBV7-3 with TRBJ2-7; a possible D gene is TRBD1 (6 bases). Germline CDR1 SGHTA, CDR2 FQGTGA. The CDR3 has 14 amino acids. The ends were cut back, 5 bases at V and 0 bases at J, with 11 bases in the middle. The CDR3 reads CASSPDSNSYEQYL. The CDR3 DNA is TGTGCCAGCAGCCCGGACAGTAACTCCTACGAGCAGTACCTC.

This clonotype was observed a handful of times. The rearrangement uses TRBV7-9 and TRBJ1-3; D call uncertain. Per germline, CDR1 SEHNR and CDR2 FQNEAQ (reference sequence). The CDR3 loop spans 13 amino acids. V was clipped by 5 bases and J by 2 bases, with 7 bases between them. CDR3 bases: TGTGCCAGCAGCCCGTCGGCTGGAAACACCATATATTTT. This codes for CASSPSAGNTIYF.

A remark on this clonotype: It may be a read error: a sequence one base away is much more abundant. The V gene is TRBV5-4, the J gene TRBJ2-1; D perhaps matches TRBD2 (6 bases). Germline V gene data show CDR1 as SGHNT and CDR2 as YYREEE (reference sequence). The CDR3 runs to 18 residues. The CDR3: CAGSLANPGIMGGNEQFF. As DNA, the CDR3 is TGTGCCGGCAGCTTAGCAAATCCCGGAATAATGGGGGGCAATGAGCAGTTCTTC.

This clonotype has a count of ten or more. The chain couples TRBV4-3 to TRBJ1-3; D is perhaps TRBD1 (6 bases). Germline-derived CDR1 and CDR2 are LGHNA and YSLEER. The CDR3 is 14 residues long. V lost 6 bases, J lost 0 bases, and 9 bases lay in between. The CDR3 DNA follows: TGCGCCAGCAGTCCGGGGGCCTCTGGAAACACCATATATTTT. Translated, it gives CASSPGASGNTIYF.

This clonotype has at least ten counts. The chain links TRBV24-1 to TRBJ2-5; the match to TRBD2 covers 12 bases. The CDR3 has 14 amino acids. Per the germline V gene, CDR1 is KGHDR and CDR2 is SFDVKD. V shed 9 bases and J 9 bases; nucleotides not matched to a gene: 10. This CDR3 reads CATSTSGGAWAQYF. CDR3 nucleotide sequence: TGTGCCACCTCGACTAGCGGGGGCGCTTGGGCCCAGTACTTC.

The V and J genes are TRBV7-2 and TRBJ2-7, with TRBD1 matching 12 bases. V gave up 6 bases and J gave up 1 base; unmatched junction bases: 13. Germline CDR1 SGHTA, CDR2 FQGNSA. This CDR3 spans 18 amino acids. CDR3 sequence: CASSWVGTGGAGSYEQYF. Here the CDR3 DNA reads TGTGCCAGCAGTTGGGTTGGGACAGGGGGCGCAGGGTCCTACGAGCAGTACTTC.

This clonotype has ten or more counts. CDR3 nucleotide sequence: TGCAGTGCCCAGGGACCCGCGGAGGGTTCACCCCTCCACTTT. Its translation: CSAQGPAEGSPLHF. The rearrangement joins TRBV20-1 to TRBJ1-6; D is possibly TRBD1 (5 bases). Trimming pared 6 bases from V and 9 bases from J, leaving 18 bases between. The CDR3 has 14 amino acids. Germline CDR1 reads DFQATT; CDR2 reads SNEGSKA (reference sequence).

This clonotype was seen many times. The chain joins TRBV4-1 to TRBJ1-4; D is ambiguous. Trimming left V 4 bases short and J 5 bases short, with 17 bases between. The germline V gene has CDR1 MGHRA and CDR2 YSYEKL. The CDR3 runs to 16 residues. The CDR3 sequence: CASSLWVDGPNEKLFF. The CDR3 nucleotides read TGCGCCAGCAGCCTGTGGGTGGACGGCCCGAATGAAAAACTGTTTTTT.

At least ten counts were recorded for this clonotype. The CDR3 reads CASSYVGTSGGDTQYF. The CDR3 DNA reads TGTGCCAGCAGTTACGTGGGGACTAGCGGGGGAGATACGCAGTATTTT. V usage is TRBV6-5 and J usage is TRBJ2-3, with TRBD2 identical over 14 bases. CDR3 length: 16 residues. Germline CDR1 MNHEY, CDR2 SVGAGI. V shed 2 bases, J shed 5 bases, and the junction held 3 bases outside the gene matches.

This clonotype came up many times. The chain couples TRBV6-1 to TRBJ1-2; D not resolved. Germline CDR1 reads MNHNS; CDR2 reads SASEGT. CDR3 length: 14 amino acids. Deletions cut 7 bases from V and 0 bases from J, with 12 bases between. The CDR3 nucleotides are TGTGCCAGCAAACTGACATCTACTAACTATGGCTACACCTTC. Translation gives CASKLTSTNYGYTF.

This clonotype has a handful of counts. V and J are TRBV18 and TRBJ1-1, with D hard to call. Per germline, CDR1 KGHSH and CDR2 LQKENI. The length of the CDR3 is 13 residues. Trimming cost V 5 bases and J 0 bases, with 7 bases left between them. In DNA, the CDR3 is TGTGCCAGCTCAGGCGTCATGAACACTGAAGCTTTCTTT. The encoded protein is CASSGVMNTEAFF.

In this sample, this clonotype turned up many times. The CDR3 nucleotides read TGCGCCAGCAGCTGGGGACAGGGCGATAAAGAGACCCAGTACTTC. This codes for CASSWGQGDKETQYF. The rearrangement joins TRBV5-1 to TRBJ2-5; TRBD1 matches 9 bases. Germline-derived CDR1 and CDR2 are SGHRS and YFSETQ. The CDR3 consists of 15 residues. Losses at the gene ends were 3 bases for V and 3 bases for J; bases not matched to a gene: 6.